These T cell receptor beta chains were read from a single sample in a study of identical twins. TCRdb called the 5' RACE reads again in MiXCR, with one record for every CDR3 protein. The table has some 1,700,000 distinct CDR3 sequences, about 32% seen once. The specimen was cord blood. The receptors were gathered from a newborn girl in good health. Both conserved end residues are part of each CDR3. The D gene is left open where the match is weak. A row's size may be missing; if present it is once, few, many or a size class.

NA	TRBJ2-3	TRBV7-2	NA	TGTGCCAGCGGACGATATCCCGGTACGCAGTATTTT	CASGRYPGTQYF
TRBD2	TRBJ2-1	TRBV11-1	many	TGTGCCAGCAGCTTAGGGACTAGCGGGAGTTTGTATGAGCAGTTCTTC	CASSLGTSGSLYEQFF
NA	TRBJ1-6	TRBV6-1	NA	TGTGCCAGCAGCGTCGGAGGGCCCTATAATTCACCCCTCCACTTT	CASSVGGPYNSPLHF
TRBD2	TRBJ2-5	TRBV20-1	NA	TGCAGTGCTAGAACTGATGGGCAGCGTGGGACTAGCGGGAGGTATCAAGAGACCCAGTACTTC	CSARTDGQRGTSGRYQETQYF
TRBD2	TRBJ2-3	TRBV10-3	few	TGTGCCATCAGTGAAGAGGGACTAGCGGTCACAGATACGCAGTATTTT	CAISEEGLAVTDTQYF
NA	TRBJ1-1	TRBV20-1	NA	TGCAGTGCTAGTTCCTCCTCCCGCGGCACTGAAGCTTTCTTT	CSASSSSRGTEAFF
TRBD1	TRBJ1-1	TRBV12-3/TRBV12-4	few	TGTGCCAGCACCCTGACAGGGCAACACACTGAAGCTTTCTTT	CASTLTGQHTEAFF
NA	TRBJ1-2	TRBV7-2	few	TGTGCCAGCACCCCCGGGACACCGAACTATGGCTACACCTTC	CASTPGTPNYGYTF
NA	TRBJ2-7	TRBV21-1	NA	TGTGCCAGCAGCAAAGGGGACCAGGGGAGAGTAAACTCCTACGAGCAGTACTTC	CASSKGDQGRVNSYEQYF
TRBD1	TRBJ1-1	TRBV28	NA	TGTGCCAGCAGTTCTATAGACAGGGACCGGACCCGGAACACTGAAGCTTTCTTT	CASSSIDRDRTRNTEAFF
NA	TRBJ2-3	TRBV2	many	TGTGCCAGCAGCGGGACTGGAACAGATACGCAGTATTTT	CASSGTGTDTQYF
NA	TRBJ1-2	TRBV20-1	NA	TGCAGTGCTAGAGGCCCTGGACAAAACTATGGCTACACCTTC	CSARGPGQNYGYTF
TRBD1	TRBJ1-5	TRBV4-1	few	TGCGCCAGCAGCCAAGCAGGGGGCGAGGATCAGCCCCAGCATTTT	CASSQAGGEDQPQHF
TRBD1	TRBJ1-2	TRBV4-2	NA	TGTGCCAGCAGCTGGTCACAGGGGCTCGGCTACACCTTC	CASSWSQGLGYTF
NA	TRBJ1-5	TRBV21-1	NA	TGTGCCAGCAGCGCCGACGCGGAGGGATCGGGCAATCAGCCCCAGCATTTT	CASSADAEGSGNQPQHF
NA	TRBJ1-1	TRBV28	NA	TGTGCCAGCAGGCCGACGGGGGGCCGGGGTGAAGCTTTCTTT	CASRPTGGRGEAFF
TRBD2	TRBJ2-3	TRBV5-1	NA	TGCGCCAGCAGCCTTCAACTAGCGATGGGAACAGATACGCAGTATTTT	CASSLQLAMGTDTQYF
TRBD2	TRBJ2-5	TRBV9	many	TGTGCCAGCAGCGTAGGGACTAGCGGGAGAGAGACCCAGTACTTC	CASSVGTSGRETQYF
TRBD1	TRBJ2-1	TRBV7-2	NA	TGTGCCACTACGAGGGGACAGGGTTACAATGAGCAGTTCTTC	CATTRGQGYNEQFF
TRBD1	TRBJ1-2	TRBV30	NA	TGTGCCTGGAGTCTCTTCAGGGGGCGGAACTATGGCTACACCTTC	CAWSLFRGRNYGYTF
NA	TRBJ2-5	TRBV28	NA	TGTGCCAGCAGTTTGGCTGGGTTAAGCGGGCCCCCCGGGTTGCAGTACTTC	CASSLAGLSGPPGLQYF
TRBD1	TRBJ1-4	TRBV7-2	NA	TGTGCCAGCAGTTCCGACAGGGGAGAGGAAAAACTGTTTTTT	CASSSDRGEEKLFF
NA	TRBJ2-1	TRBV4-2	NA	TGTGCCAGCAGCCAAGAGTGGCCTTACAATGAGCAGTTCTTC	CASSQEWPYNEQFF
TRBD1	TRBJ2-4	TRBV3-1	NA	TGTGCCAGTACGACAGGGGGTTTAGAGCAGTACTTC	CASTTGGLEQYF
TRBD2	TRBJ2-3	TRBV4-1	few	TGCGCCAGCAGGGGGACTAGCGGTCCTGATACAGATACGCAGTATTTT	CASRGTSGPDTDTQYF
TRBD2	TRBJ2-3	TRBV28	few	TGTGCCAGCAGCCGAGGACTAGCGGGGACCTTCGAGAGGGCGCAGTATTTT	CASSRGLAGTFERAQYF
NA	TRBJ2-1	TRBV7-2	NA	TGTGCCAGCAGCCTTATGACAGGCTCCTACAATGAGCAGTTCTTC	CASSLMTGSYNEQFF
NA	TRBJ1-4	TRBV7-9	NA	TGTGCCAGCAGCACAACACCGGGGGACGGTGAAAAACTGTTTTTT	CASSTTPGDGEKLFF
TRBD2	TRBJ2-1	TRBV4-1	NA	TGCGCCAGCAGCCAACCCGCTAGCGGGGCCTACAATGAGCAGTTCTTC	CASSQPASGAYNEQFF
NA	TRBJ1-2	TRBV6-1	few	TGTGCCAGCCAATTAGCTAACTATGGCTACACCTTC	CASQLANYGYTF
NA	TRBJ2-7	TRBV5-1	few	TGCGCCAGCAGCCCCGAAGCCTACTACGAGCAGTACTTC	CASSPEAYYEQYF
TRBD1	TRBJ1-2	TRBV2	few	TGTGCCAGCTACTGGACAGGGAACTATGGCTACACCTTC	CASYWTGNYGYTF
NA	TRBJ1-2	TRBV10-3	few	TGTGCCATCAGTGAGGCCCCATCTAACTATGGCTACACCTTC	CAISEAPSNYGYTF
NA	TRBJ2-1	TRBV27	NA	TGTGCCAGCAGTTGGGGAGGGACATTCAATGAGCAGTTCTTC	CASSWGGTFNEQFF
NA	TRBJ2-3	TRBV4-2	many	TGTGCCAGCAGCCAAGAGGGGGATGCTAGCACAGATACGCAGTATTTT	CASSQEGDASTDTQYF
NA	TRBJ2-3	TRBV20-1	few	TGCAGTGCTAGGCGACAGGTCCCCGCTAGCACAGATACGCAGTATTTT	CSARRQVPASTDTQYF